Listed below are T cell receptor beta chains from one sample, sequenced in a study of cytomegalovirus exposure and HLA in healthy donors. Sequencing was performed with immunoSEQ multiplex PCR; in TCRdb, only in-frame clones are kept and a portion is missing. The table lists some 130,000 clones, around four fifths of them singletons, with over 1.5% in the top ten. The sequencing sample was made of PBMCs. The source of these receptors is a middle-aged man in good health and CMV-seronegative. The CDR3 runs from the conserved cysteine through the conserved F or W. The order of the fields is CDR3 protein, CDR3 DNA, D gene, J gene, clone size, V gene. The D gene is left open where the match is weak. For some rows the clone size is stated as once, few or many, or as a class when expanded; others skip it.

CDR3: CSVVRDTEAFF; DNA: TGCAGCGTTGTCAGGGACACTGAAGCTTTCTTT; D: NA; J: TRBJ1-1; size: NA; V: TRBV29-1
CDR3: CASSTPVGGAGPTKNIQYF; DNA: TGTGCCAGCAGCACCCCCGTGGGGGGGGCGGGACCAACCAAAAACATTCAGTACTTC; D: NA; J: TRBJ2-4; size: NA; V: TRBV9
CDR3: CAWSGLAGGKSAYEQYF; DNA: TGTGCCTGGAGTGGCCTTGCCGGAGGGAAGTCGGCATACGAGCAGTACTTC; D: NA; J: TRBJ2-7; size: NA; V: TRBV30
CDR3: CASRTGGFYSNQPQHF; DNA: TGTGCCAGCCGGACAGGGGGTTTCTATAGCAATCAGCCCCAGCATTTT; D: TRBD1; J: TRBJ1-5; size: few; V: TRBV27
CDR3: CASSESTKGTQYF; DNA: TGCGCCAGCAGTGAGTCGACAAAAGGGACCCAGTACTTC; D: NA; J: TRBJ2-5; size: NA; V: TRBV10-2
CDR3: CASSNLDRFYEQYF; DNA: TGTGCCAGCAGTAATTTGGACAGGTTCTACGAGCAGTACTTC; D: TRBD1; J: TRBJ2-7; size: once; V: TRBV27
CDR3: CASSLSSTDTQYF; DNA: TGTGCCAGCTCGCTCAGTAGCACAGATACGCAGTATTTT; D: NA; J: TRBJ2-3; size: NA; V: TRBV6-4
CDR3: CASSLAEGQPQHF; DNA: TGTGCCAGCAGCTTGGCCGAGGGTCAGCCCCAGCATTTT; D: NA; J: TRBJ1-5; size: NA; V: TRBV5-4
CDR3: CASTGLAAPYEQYF; DNA: TGTGCCAGTACCGGACTAGCGGCCCCCTACGAGCAGTACTTC; D: TRBD2; J: TRBJ2-7; size: NA; V: TRBV6-1
CDR3: CASSGGTAQRCEQYF; DNA: TGTGCCAGCAGCGGAGGGACCGCCCAGAGGTGTGAGCAGTACTTC; D: NA; J: TRBJ2-5; size: few; V: TRBV5-4
CDR3: CASSLRDTQYF; DNA: TGTGCCAGCAGTTTACGAGATACGCAGTATTTT; D: NA; J: TRBJ2-3; size: NA; V: TRBV27
CDR3: CASSYSGLGQETQYF; DNA: TGTGCCAGCAGTTACTCGGGGTTAGGACAAGAGACTCAGTACTTC; D: NA; J: TRBJ2-5; size: NA; V: TRBV6-5
CDR3: CASSIAGAQDFYEQYF; DNA: TGTGCCAGTAGTATAGCCGGAGCCCAAGACTTCTACGAGCAGTACTTC; D: NA; J: TRBJ2-7; size: NA; V: TRBV19
CDR3: CASNGLQETQYF; DNA: TGTGCCAGCAATGGTCTACAAGAGACCCAGTACTTC; D: NA; J: TRBJ2-5; size: NA; V: TRBV5-6
CDR3: CASSFGGQEQYF; DNA: TGTGCCAGCAGTTTCGGGGGGCAAGAGCAGTACTTC; D: NA; J: TRBJ2-7; size: NA; V: TRBV27
CDR3: CSVEERGIGYEQYF; DNA: TGCAGCGTTGAAGAAAGAGGGATCGGCTACGAGCAGTACTTC; D: NA; J: TRBJ2-7; size: NA; V: TRBV29-1
CDR3: CASSEAFLGYTF; DNA: TGTGCCAGCAGTGAAGCGTTTCTAGGCTACACCTTC; D: NA; J: TRBJ1-2; size: NA; V: TRBV2
CDR3: CASSQDARAYEQYF; DNA: TGTGCCAGCAGCCAAGATGCTAGAGCCTACGAGCAGTACTTC; D: NA; J: TRBJ2-7; size: NA; V: TRBV4-2
CDR3: CASSHRSGATNEKLFF; DNA: TGCGCCAGCAGCCATCGTTCGGGGGCAACTAATGAAAAACTGTTTTTT; D: NA; J: TRBJ1-4; size: NA; V: TRBV4-1
CDR3: CSASSRGRYTF; DNA: TGCAGTGCTTCGAGCAGGGGACGCTACACCTTC; D: NA; J: TRBJ1-2; size: NA; V: TRBV20-1
CDR3: CASSPRQGAGGYTF; DNA: TGTGCCAGCAGCCCGCGGCAGGGGGCGGGCGGCTACACCTTC; D: TRBD1; J: TRBJ1-2; size: NA; V: TRBV7-2
CDR3: CASRTGLNEQYF; DNA: TGCGCCAGCAGAACAGGGCTCAACGAGCAGTACTTC; D: NA; J: TRBJ2-7; size: NA; V: TRBV5-1
CDR3: CASNLLAGDVETQYF; DNA: TGTGCCAGCAACCTTCTAGCGGGAGATGTGGAGACCCAGTACTTC; D: TRBD2; J: TRBJ2-5; size: NA; V: TRBV6-6
CDR3: CASSTGTSTYNEQFF; DNA: TGTGCCAGCAGCACCGGGACTAGTACCTACAATGAGCAGTTCTTC; D: TRBD2; J: TRBJ2-1; size: NA; V: TRBV11-1
CDR3: CAWSVRAGEQFF; DNA: TGTGCCTGGAGTGTAAGAGCAGGCGAGCAGTTCTTC; D: NA; J: TRBJ2-1; size: NA; V: TRBV30
CDR3: CASSHGLAEETQYF; DNA: TGTGCCAGCAGCCACGGACTAGCCGAAGAGACCCAGTACTTC; D: TRBD2; J: TRBJ2-5; size: NA; V: TRBV7-6
CDR3: CASSHKREFLGEQYF; DNA: TGTGCCAGCAGCCACAAGCGGGAGTTTTTGGGTGAGCAGTACTTC; D: TRBD2; J: TRBJ2-7; size: NA; V: TRBV7-6
CDR3: CASSNAAGGTDTQYF; DNA: TGTGCCAGCAGCAACGCAGCGGGAGGCACAGATACGCAGTATTTT; D: TRBD2; J: TRBJ2-3; size: NA; V: TRBV9